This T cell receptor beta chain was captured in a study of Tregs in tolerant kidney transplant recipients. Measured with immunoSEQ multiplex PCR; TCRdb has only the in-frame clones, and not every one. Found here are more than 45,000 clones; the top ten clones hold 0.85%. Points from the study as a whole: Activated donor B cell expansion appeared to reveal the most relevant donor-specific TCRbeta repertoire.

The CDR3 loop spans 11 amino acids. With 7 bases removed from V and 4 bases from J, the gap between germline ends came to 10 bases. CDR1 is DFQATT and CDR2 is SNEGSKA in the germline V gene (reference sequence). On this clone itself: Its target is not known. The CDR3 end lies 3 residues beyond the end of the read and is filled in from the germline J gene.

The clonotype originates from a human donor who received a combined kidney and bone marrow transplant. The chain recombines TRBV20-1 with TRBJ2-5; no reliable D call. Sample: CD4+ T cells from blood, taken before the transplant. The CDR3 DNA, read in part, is TGCAGTGTAAAACTCGGAGAGACC. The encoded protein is CSVKLGET. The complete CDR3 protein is CSVKLGETQYF.